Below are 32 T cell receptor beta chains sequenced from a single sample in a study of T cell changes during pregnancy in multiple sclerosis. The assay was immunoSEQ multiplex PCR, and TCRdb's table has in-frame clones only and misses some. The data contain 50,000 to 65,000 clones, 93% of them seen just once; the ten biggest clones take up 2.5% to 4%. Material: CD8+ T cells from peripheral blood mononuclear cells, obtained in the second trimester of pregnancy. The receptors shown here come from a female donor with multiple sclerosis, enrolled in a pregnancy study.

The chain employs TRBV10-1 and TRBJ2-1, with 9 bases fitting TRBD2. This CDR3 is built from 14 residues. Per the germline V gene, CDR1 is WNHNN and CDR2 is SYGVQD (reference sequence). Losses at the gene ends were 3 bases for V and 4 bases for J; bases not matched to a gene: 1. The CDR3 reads CASSEAGGYNEQFF. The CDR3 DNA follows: TGCGCCAGCAGTGAAGCGGGAGGATACAATGAGCAGTTCTTC.

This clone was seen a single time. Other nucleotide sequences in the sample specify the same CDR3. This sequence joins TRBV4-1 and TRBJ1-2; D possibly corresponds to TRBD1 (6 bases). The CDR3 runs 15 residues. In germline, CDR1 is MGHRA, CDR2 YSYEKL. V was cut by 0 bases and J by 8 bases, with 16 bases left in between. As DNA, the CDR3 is TGCGCCAGCAGCCAAGACCCAGGGGCCTCAAGGGGCTACACCTTC. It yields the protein CASSQDPGASRGYTF.

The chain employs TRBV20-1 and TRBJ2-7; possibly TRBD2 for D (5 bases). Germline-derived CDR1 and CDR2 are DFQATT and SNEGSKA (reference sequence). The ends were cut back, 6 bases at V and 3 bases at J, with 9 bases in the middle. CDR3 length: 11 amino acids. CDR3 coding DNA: TGCAGTGCGCCCCGGGGCTACGAGCAGTACTTC. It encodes CSAPRGYEQYF.

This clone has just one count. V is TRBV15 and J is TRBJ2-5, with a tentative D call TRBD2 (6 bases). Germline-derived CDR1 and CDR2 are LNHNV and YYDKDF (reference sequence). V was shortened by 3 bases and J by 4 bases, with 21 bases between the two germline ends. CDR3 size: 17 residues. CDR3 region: CATSRTLRGIQGETQYF. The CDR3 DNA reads TGTGCCACCAGCAGGACCCTGCGGGGTATTCAAGGAGAGACCCAGTACTTC.

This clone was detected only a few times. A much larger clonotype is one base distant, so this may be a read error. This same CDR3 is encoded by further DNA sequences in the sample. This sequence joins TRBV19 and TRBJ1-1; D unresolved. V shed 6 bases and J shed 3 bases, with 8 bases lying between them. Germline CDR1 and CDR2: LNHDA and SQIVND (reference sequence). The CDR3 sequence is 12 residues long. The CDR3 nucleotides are TGTGCCAGTAGGATCGGTGACACTGAAGCTTTCTTT. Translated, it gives CASRIGDTEAFF.

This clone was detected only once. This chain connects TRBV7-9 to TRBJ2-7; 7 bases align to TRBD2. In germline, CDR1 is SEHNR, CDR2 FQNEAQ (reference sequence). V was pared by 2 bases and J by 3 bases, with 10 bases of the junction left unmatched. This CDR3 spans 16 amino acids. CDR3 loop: CASSLSGGREVYEQYF. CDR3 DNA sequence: TGTGCCAGCAGCTTATCTGGCGGGAGAGAAGTCTACGAGCAGTACTTC.

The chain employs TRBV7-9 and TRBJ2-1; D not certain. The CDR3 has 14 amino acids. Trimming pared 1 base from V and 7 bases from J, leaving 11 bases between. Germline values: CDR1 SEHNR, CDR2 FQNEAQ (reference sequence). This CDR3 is CASSLVDTRNEQFF. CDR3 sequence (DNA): TGTGCCAGCAGCTTAGTCGACACCCGAAATGAGCAGTTCTTC.

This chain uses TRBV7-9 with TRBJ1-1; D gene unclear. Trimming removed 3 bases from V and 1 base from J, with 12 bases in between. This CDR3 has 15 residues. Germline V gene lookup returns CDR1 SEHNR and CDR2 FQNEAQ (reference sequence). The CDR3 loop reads CASSFFAGTNTEAFF. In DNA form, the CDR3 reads TGTGCCAGCAGCTTTTTTGCAGGAACGAACACTGAAGCTTTCTTT. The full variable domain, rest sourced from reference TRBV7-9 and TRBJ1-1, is DTGVSQNPRHKITKRGQNVTFRCDPISEHNRLYWYRQTLGQGPEFLTYFQNEAQLEKSRLLSDRFSAERPKGSFSTLEIQRTEQGDSAMYLCASSFFAGTNTEAFFGQGTRLTVV.

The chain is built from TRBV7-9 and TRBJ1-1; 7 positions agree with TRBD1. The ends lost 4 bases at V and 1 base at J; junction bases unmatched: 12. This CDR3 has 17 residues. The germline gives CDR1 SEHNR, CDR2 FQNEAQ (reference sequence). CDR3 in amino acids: CASSSSRMGQKNTEAFF. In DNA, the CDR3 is TGTGCCAGCAGCTCATCCCGAATGGGACAGAAGAACACTGAAGCTTTCTTT.

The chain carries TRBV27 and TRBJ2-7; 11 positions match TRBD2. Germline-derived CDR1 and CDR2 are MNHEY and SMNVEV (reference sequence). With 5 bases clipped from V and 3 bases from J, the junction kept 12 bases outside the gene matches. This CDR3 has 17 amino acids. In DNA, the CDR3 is TGTGCCAGCAGTCCGCGGACTAGCGGGTTTCGTCACTACGAGCAGTACTTC. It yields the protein CASSPRTSGFRHYEQYF.

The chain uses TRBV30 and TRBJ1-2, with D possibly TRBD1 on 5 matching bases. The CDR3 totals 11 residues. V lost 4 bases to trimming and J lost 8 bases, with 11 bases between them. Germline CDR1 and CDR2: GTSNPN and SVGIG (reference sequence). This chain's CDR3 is CAWKGEWGYTF. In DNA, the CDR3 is TGTGCCTGGAAAGGGGAATGGGGCTACACCTTC. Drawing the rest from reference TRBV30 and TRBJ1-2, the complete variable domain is SQTIHQWPATLVQPVGSPLSLECTVEGTSNPNLYWYRQAAGRGLQLLFYSVGIGQISSEVPQNLSASRPQDRQFILSSKKLLLSDSGFYLCAWKGEWGYTFGSGTRLTVV.

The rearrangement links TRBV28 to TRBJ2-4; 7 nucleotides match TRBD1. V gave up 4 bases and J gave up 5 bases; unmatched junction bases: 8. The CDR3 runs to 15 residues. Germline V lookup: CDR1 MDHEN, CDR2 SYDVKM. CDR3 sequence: CASSSVWTGENIQYF. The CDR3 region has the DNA TGTGCCAGCAGTTCCGTATGGACAGGAGAAAACATTCAGTACTTC.

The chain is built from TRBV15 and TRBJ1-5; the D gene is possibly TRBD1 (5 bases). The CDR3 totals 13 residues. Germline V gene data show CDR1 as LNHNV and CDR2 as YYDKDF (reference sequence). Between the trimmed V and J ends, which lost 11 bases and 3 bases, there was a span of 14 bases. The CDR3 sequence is CAAQEGHNQPQHF. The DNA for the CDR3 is TGTGCCGCCCAGGAGGGGCACAATCAGCCCCAGCATTTT.

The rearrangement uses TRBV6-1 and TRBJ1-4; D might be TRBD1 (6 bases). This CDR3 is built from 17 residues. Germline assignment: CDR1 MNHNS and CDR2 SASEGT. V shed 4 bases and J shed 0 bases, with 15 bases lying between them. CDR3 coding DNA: TGTGCCAGCAGTGCAAACAGGGTTACTGCAACTAATGAAAAACTGTTTTTT. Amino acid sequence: CASSANRVTATNEKLFF.

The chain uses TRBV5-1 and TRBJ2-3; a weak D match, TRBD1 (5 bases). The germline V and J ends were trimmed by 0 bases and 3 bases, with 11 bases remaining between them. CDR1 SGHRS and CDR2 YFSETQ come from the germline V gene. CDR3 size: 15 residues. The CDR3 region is CASSLEGVGTDTQYF. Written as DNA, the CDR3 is TGCGCCAGCAGCTTGGAAGGGGTGGGAACAGATACGCAGTATTTT.

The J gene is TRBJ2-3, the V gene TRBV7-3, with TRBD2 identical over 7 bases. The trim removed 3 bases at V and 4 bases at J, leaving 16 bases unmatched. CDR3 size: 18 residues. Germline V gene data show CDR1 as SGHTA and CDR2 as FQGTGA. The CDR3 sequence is CASSFGFGGRHSPDTQYF. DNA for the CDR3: TGTGCCAGCAGCTTTGGGTTTGGCGGGAGACATAGCCCAGATACGCAGTATTTT.

The CDR3 loop is CASSVGPRGSGANVLTF. The CDR3 DNA sequence: TGTGCCAGCAGCGTAGGACCCCGGGGGTCTGGGGCCAACGTCCTGACTTTC. The J gene is TRBJ2-6, the V gene TRBV9; D may be TRBD2 (6 bases). This CDR3 region has 17 residues. Germline assignment: CDR1 SGDLS and CDR2 YYNGEE. V was trimmed by 0 bases and J by 1 base, leaving 11 bases between them.

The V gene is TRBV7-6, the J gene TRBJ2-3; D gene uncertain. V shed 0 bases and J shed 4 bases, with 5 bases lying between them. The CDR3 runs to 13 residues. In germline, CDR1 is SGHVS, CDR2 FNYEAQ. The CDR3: CASSLAPADTQYF. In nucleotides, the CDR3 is TGTGCCAGCAGCTTAGCCCCCGCAGATACGCAGTATTTT.

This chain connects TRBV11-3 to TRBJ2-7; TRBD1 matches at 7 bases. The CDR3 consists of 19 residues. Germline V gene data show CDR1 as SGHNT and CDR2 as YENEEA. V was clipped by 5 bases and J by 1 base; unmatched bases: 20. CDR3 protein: CASSRAGTELLYFSYEQYF. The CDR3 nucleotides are TGTGCCAGCAGCCGCGCCGGGACAGAACTATTATACTTTTCCTACGAGCAGTACTTC. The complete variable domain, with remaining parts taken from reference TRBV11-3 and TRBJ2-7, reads EAGVVQSPRYKIIEKKQPVAFWCNPISGHNTLYWYLQNLGQGPELLIRYENEEAVDDSQLPKDRFSAERLKGVDSTLKIQPAELGDSAVYLCASSRAGTELLYFSYEQYFGPGTRLTVT.

This chain's CDR3 is CASSSTNTGELFF. The CDR3 nucleotides read TGTGCCAGCAGTTCTACTAACACCGGGGAGCTGTTTTTT. The chain has TRBV28 and TRBJ2-2, with D unresolved. V shed 4 bases and J shed 2 bases, with 5 bases lying between them. Germline lookup yields CDR1 MDHEN and CDR2 SYDVKM. This CDR3 region has 13 residues. Based on the CDR3 plus reference TRBV28 and TRBJ2-2, the full variable domain is DVKVTQSSRYLVKRTGEKVFLECVQDMDHENMFWYRQDPGLGLRLIYFSYDVKMKEKGDIPEGYSVSREKKERFSLILESASTNQTSMYLCASSSTNTGELFFGEGSRLTVL.

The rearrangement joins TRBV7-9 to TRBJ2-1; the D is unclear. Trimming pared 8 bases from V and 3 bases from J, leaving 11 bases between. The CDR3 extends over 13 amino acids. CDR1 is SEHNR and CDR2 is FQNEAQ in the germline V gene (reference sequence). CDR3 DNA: TGTGCCAGCGCCACTTCGGGCTACAATGAGCAGTTCTTC. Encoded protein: CASATSGYNEQFF.

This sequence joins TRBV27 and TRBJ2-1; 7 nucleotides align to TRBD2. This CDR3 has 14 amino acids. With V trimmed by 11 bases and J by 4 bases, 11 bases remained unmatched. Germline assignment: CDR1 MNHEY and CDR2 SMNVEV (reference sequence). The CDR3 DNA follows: TGTGCCGCGGGGGTTCGAGGAGTGTACAATGAGCAGTTCTTC. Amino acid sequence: CAAGVRGVYNEQFF.

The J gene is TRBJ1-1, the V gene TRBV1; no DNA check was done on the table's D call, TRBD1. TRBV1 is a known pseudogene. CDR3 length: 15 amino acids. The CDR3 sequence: CTSSQDKGARGRAFF. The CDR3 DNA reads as TGCACCAGCAGCCAAGATAAGGGGGCCCGGGGTAGGGCTTTCTTT.

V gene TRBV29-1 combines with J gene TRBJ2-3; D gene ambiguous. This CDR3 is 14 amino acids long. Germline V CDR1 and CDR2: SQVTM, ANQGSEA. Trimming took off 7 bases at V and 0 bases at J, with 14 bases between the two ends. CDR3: CSAMPPLSTDTQYF. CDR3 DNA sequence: TGCAGCGCAATGCCCCCACTGAGCACAGATACGCAGTATTTT.

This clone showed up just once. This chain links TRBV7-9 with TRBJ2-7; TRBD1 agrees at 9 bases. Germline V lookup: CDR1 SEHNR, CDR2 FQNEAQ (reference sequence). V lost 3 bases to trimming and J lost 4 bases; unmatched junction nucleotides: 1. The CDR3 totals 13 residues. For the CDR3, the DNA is TGTGCCAGCAGCTTGGGGACAGGGTACGAGCAGTACTTC. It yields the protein CASSLGTGYEQYF. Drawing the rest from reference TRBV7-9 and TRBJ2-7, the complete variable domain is DTGVSQNPRHKITKRGQNVTFRCDPISEHNRLYWYRQTLGQGPEFLTYFQNEAQLEKSRLLSDRFSAERPKGSFSTLEIQRTEQGDSAMYLCASSLGTGYEQYFGPGTRLTVT.

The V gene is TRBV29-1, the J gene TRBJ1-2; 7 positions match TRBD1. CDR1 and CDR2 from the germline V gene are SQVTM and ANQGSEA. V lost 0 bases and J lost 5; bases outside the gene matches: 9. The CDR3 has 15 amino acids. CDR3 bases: TGCAGCGTTGAAGATCGAGGCAGGGGGAGGTATGGCTACACCTTC. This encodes CSVEDRGRGRYGYTF.

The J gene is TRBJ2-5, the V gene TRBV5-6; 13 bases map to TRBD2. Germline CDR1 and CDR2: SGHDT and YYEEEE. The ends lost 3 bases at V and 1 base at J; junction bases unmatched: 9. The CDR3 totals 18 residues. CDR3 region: CASSWGGLAGPPQETQYF. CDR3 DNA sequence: TGTGCCAGCAGCTGGGGGGGACTAGCGGGACCACCCCAAGAGACCCAGTACTTC.

DNA for the CDR3: TGTGCCATCAGTACTCCGGTGGTGTCTCAGGGGGGCTACAATGAGCAGTTCTTC. As protein: CAISTPVVSQGGYNEQFF. The chain links TRBV10-3 to TRBJ2-1; TRBD1 might be the D (7 bases). V was trimmed by 5 bases and J by 3 bases, leaving 23 bases between them. Germline assignment: CDR1 ENHRY and CDR2 SYGVKD. This CDR3 has 18 residues.

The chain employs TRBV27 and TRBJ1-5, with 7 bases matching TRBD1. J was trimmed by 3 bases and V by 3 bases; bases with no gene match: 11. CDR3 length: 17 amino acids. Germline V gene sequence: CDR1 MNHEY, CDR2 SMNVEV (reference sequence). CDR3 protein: CASSFDTRDSINQPQHF. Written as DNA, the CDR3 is TGTGCCAGCAGTTTCGACACTCGGGACAGCATCAATCAGCCCCAGCATTTT.

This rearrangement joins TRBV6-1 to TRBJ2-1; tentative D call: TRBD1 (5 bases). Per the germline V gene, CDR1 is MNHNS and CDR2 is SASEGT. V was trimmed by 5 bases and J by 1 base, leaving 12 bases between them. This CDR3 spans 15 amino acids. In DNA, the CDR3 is TGTGCCAGCAGTCTGCCTAGGGGTTCCTACAATGAGCAGTTCTTC. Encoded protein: CASSLPRGSYNEQFF.

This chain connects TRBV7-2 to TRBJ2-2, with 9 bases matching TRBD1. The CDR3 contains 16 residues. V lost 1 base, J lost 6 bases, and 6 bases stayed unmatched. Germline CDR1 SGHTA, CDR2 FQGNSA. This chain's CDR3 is CASSLGGTGLAGELFF. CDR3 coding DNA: TGTGCCAGCAGCTTAGGAGGGACAGGGTTGGCCGGGGAGCTGTTTTTT.

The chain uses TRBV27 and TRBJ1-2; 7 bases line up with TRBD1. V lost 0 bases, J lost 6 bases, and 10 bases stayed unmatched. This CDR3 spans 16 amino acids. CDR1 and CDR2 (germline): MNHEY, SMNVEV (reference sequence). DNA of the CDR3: TGTGCCAGCAGTTTATCGGGGGGACAGAGAATAGATGGCTACACCTTC. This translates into CASSLSGGQRIDGYTF.